This T cell receptor (beta chain) derives from a study of blood T cell repertoires in COVID-19. In germline, CDR1 is MDHEN, CDR2 SYDVKM. The CDR3 runs 14 residues. V lost 9 bases, J lost 3 bases, and 15 bases lay in between. The study assigned cohorts using participant-reported clinical history. Donors in Cohort 3 who had recovered were those with two negative PCRs, healthcare professional clearance, or resolution of their symptoms. Original processing methods: From reference gene primer amplification, estimates of nucleated cell counts were derived. Data came from immunoSEQ multiplex PCR; TCRdb stores just in-frame clones and leaves some out. D and trimming were read from the DNA, whereas the V and J calls and clone size are those reported in that table. The top ten clones hold around 2% of a sample with 200,000 to 250,000 clones, about 89% of them seen once.

Sequencing input: PBMCs or T cells enriched from blood (not recorded which). The TCR comes from a woman between 18 and 29 years old who had recovered from COVID-19. The gene calls are TRBV28 and TRBJ1-5; D is ambiguous. In DNA form, the CDR3 reads TGTGCCAGTGGACGGGAAAGCCTCAATCAGCCCCAGCATTTT. Amino acid sequence: CASGRESLNQPQHF. Drawing the rest from reference TRBV28 and TRBJ1-5, the complete variable domain is DVKVTQSSRYLVKRTGEKVFLECVQDMDHENMFWYRQDPGLGLRLIYFSYDVKMKEKGDIPEGYSVSREKKERFSLILESASTNQTSMYLCASGRESLNQPQHFGDGTRLSIL.